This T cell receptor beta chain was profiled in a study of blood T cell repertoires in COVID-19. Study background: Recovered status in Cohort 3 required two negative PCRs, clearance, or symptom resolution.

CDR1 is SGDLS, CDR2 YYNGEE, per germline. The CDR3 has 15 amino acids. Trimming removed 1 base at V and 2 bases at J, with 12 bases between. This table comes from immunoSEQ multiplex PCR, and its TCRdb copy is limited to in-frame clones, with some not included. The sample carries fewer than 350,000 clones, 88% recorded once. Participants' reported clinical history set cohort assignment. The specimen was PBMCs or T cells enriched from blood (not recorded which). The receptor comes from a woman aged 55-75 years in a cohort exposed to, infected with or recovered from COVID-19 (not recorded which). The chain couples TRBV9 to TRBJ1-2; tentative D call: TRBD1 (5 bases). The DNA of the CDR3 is TGTGCCAGCAGCGTACATTCACAGGAGAACTATGGCTACACCTTC. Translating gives CASSVHSQENYGYTF.